Each of the 9 T cell receptor beta chains below was sequenced from the same sample in a study of T cells in Graves' hyperthyroidism and ophthalmopathy. TCR beta CDR3 regions were amplified from RNA. The HTBI primer set served for first-round RT-PCR of the TCR CDR3. TCRdb passed the multiplex PCR reads through MiXCR, listing each CDR3 protein once. The sample consists of a few hundred thousand distinct CDR3 sequences, around a fifth of them appearing once. The sequencing input was blood. The receptors come from a woman aged 50 to 60 with Graves' hyperthyroidism.

This chain connects TRBV7-9 to TRBJ2-1, with a tentative D call TRBD1 (6 bases). The CDR3 length is 18 residues. V gave up 5 bases and J gave up 3 bases, with 23 bases separating them. Germline-derived CDR1 and CDR2 are SEHNR and FQNEAQ (reference sequence). For the CDR3, the DNA is TGTGCCAGCAGCCCCAGGGGTAGACCGGAGCTTGACTACAATGAGCAGTTCTTC. This encodes CASSPRGRPELDYNEQFF.

The chain uses TRBV11-2 and TRBJ2-2; 9 bases are a match to TRBD2. CDR1 SGHAT and CDR2 FQNNGV come from the germline V gene. CDR3 length: 13 amino acids. V lost 5 bases, J lost 9 bases, and 4 bases stayed unmatched. The CDR3 protein is CASSPSGDRELFF. CDR3 in DNA: TGTGCCAGCAGCCCTAGCGGGGACCGGGAGCTGTTTTTT. The full variable domain, in which reference TRBV11-2 and TRBJ2-2 provide the parts outside the CDR3, is EAGVAQSPRYKIIEKRQSVAFWCNPISGHATLYWYQQILGQGPKLLIQFQNNGVVDDSQLPKDRFSAERLKGVDSTLKIQPAKLEDSAVYLCASSPSGDRELFFGEGSRLTVL.

This clonotype was detected ten times or more. V is TRBV12-3 or TRBV12-4 and J is TRBJ2-2, with 11 bases fitting TRBD1. The CDR3 spans 16 residues. V was clipped by 6 bases and J by 6 bases; unmatched bases: 9. The CDR3 sequence: CASRGSGQGAAGELFF. The CDR3 coding sequence is TGTGCCAGCAGGGGGAGTGGACAGGGGGCTGCCGGGGAGCTGTTTTTT.

This clonotype was detected many times. The chain couples TRBV7-9 to TRBJ2-3; tentatively, D is TRBD1 (6 bases). Germline V lookup: CDR1 SEHNR, CDR2 FQNEAQ (reference sequence). Deletions cut 3 bases from V and 5 bases from J, with 12 bases between. The CDR3 is 14 residues long. The CDR3 sequence: CASSFHLQGDTQYF. The CDR3 nucleotides are TGTGCCAGCAGCTTCCACCTACAGGGAGATACGCAGTATTTT.

This clonotype came up many times. The rearrangement joins TRBV12-3 or TRBV12-4 to TRBJ2-3; 7 nucleotides line up with TRBD2. The CDR3 has 15 residues. J was trimmed by 1 base and V by 3 bases; bases with no gene match: 4. CDR3 residues: CASSLLAVRTDTQYF. CDR3 in DNA: TGTGCCAGCAGTTTGCTAGCGGTACGCACAGATACGCAGTATTTT.

The V gene is TRBV6-1, the J gene TRBJ2-7; 10 nucleotides agree with TRBD1. The V and J ends lost 10 bases and 5 bases, in that order; junction bases with no gene match: 8. The V gene's germline CDR1 is MNHNS and CDR2 SASEGT. This CDR3 comprises 13 residues. The CDR3, as DNA: TGTGCCACCAACGGACAGGGGGTGGACGAGCAGTACTTC. Protein: CATNGQGVDEQYF.

Only a few counts were recorded for this clonotype. V usage is TRBV7-2 and J usage is TRBJ2-2, with TRBD2 matching over 14 bases. Germline loops: CDR1 SGHTA, CDR2 FQGNSA. This CDR3 region has 16 residues. Trimming cost V 5 bases and J 6 bases; bases outside gene matches: 5. The CDR3 is CASSPPGLAGAGELFF. The DNA of the CDR3 is TGTGCCAGCAGCCCCCCGGGACTAGCGGGAGCCGGGGAGCTGTTTTTT.

The rearrangement uses TRBV7-8 and TRBJ2-5, with D tentatively TRBD2 (5 bases). V was trimmed by 1 base and J by 5 bases, leaving 11 bases between them. The germline CDR1 and CDR2 sequences are SGHVS and FQNEAQ. This CDR3 is built from 14 residues. The CDR3 loop reads CASSLDLAGETQYF. CDR3 coding DNA: TGTGCCAGCAGCTTAGATCTAGCTGGGGAGACCCAGTACTTC.

The rearrangement links TRBV7-2 to TRBJ1-5; D unresolved. This CDR3 region has 14 residues. CDR1 and CDR2 from the germline V gene are SGHTA and FQGNSA. Trimming shortened V by 10 bases and J by 1 base, and 14 bases separated the two germline ends. The DNA for the CDR3 is TGTGCCACGGGCAAGGTGGGAAGCAATCAGCCCCAGCATTTT. Protein product: CATGKVGSNQPQHF.